The clone carrying this T cell receptor beta chain was observed a handful of times. This record comes from a study of T cells after yellow fever vaccination. MiXCR, applied by TCRdb to the 5' RACE reads, yields one record per CDR3 protein. This sample has around 150,000 distinct CDR3 sequences, with 6% to 7.5% found just once. Sequences were derived from CD4+ T cells sorted from PBMCs, sampled 5 to 6 days after the first yellow fever vaccination. This TCR was recovered from a man younger than 35 who received the YFV17D yellow fever vaccine.

The CDR3 nucleotides are TGTGCCAGCAGGCGCAACAGAGAAAAACTGTTTTTT. Amino acids: CASRRNREKLFF. The chain combines TRBV12-3 or TRBV12-4 with TRBJ1-4; D not resolved. This CDR3 is built from 12 residues. V was shortened by 6 bases and J by 8 bases, with 10 bases between the two germline ends.